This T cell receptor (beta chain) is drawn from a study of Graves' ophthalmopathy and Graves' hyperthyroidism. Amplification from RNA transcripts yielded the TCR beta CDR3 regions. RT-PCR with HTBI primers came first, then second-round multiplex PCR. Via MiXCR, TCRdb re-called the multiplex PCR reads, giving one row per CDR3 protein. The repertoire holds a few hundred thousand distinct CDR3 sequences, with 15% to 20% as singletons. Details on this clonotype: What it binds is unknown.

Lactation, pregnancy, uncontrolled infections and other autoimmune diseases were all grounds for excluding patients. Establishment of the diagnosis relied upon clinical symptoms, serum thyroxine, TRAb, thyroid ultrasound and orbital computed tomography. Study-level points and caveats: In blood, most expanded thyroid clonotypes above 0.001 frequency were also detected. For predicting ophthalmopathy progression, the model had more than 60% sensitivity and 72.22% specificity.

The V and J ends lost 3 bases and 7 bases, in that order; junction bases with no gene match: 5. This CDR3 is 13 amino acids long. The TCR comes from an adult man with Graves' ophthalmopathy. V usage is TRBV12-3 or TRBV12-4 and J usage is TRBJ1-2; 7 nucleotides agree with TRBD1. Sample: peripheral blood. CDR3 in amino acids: CASSFRTGLGYTF. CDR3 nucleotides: TGTGCCAGCAGTTTTAGGACAGGTCTTGGCTACACCTTC.